The 21 T cell receptor beta chains below come from one sample, sequenced in a study of CD8 T cells in ankylosing spondylitis. No cognate antigen is known for these TCRs. TCRdb fed the 5' RACE reads into MiXCR, producing one record per CDR3 protein. The sample gives fewer than 400,000 distinct CDR3 sequences, 8% of which show up once; 13% to 15% is in the top ten. Study conclusions and caveats: Seemingly distinctive of ankylosing spondylitis blood was a TCR beta motif formed by eight highly homologous variants.

What was sequenced was blood, either unsorted or a sorted T cell fraction (not recorded which). All receptors come from a male donor with ankylosing spondylitis.

There are a few counts of this clonotype. The V gene is TRBV18, the J gene TRBJ2-1; tentative D call: TRBD2 (6 bases). V shed 1 base and J shed 3 bases, with 10 bases lying between them. From germline, CDR1 is KGHSH and CDR2 LQKENI. The CDR3 runs to 15 residues. The CDR3 is CASSPLGGDYNEQFF. The CDR3 nucleotides read TGTGCCAGCTCACCACTGGGAGGAGACTACAATGAGCAGTTCTTC. The full variable domain, with the rest looked up from reference TRBV18 and TRBJ2-1, is NAGVMQNPRHLVRRRGQEARLRCSPMKGHSHVYWYRQLPEEGLKFMVYLQKENIIDESGMPKERFSAEFPKEGPSILRIQQVVRGDSAAYFCASSPLGGDYNEQFFGPGTRLTVL.

Only one count was recorded for this clonotype. The chain carries TRBV20-1 and TRBJ2-3; the D is unclear. Germline CDR1 DFQATT, CDR2 SNEGSKA (reference sequence). This CDR3 is 17 amino acids long. V shed 5 bases and J shed 1 base, with 22 bases lying between them. For the CDR3, the DNA is TGCAGTGCTCGAGGTACACGGCCCCGACGACGCACAGATACGCAGTATTTT. Translated: CSARGTRPRRRTDTQYF.

The chain uses TRBV25-1 and TRBJ2-1, with D possibly being TRBD2 (6 bases). Germline V lookup: CDR1 MGHDK, CDR2 SYGVNS. This CDR3 spans 16 amino acids. Trimming took off 0 bases at V and 7 bases at J, with 16 bases between the two ends. CDR3 amino acids: CASSEYDAGPGNEQFF. CDR3 in DNA: TGTGCCAGCAGTGAATATGATGCGGGACCGGGGAATGAGCAGTTCTTC.

There are many counts of this clonotype. The chain joins TRBV7-9 to TRBJ1-4; possible D gene TRBD1, 5 bases. The germline gives CDR1 SEHNR, CDR2 FQNEAQ (reference sequence). CDR3 size: 13 residues. V gave up 4 bases and J gave up 9 bases, with 12 bases separating them. The CDR3: CASSSDSRQKLFF. CDR3 nucleotide sequence: TGTGCCAGCAGCTCCGACAGCAGGCAAAAACTGTTTTTT.

This clonotype was observed many times. This rearrangement joins TRBV12-3 or TRBV12-4 to TRBJ2-7; 8 nucleotides align to TRBD2. This CDR3 has 13 amino acids. The V gene end was trimmed by 7 bases and the J gene end by 1 base; junction bases not matched to a gene: 3. CDR3 bases: TGTGCCAGCAAGCGGGAGCAGTCCTACGAGCAGTACTTC. This codes for CASKREQSYEQYF.

This sequence joins TRBV7-9 and TRBJ2-5, with D possibly TRBD2 on 5 matching bases. The CDR3 loop spans 14 amino acids. The V gene's germline CDR1 is SEHNR and CDR2 FQNEAQ (reference sequence). The V gene lost 5 bases and the J gene lost 6 bases, with 16 bases spanning the gap. The CDR3 is CASSKTNTGKTQYF. DNA for the CDR3: TGTGCCAGCAGCAAAACCAACACGGGGAAGACCCAGTACTTC.

This chain connects TRBV5-1 to TRBJ2-7, with D perhaps matching TRBD1 (6 bases). The CDR3 spans 13 residues. V was pared by 6 bases and J by 4 bases, with 14 bases between. The germline CDR1 and CDR2 sequences are SGHRS and YFSETQ. The CDR3 sequence: CASTPGVTYEQYF. The CDR3 DNA sequence: TGCGCCAGCACCCCAGGGGTGACTTACGAGCAGTACTTC.

This clonotype appeared a few times. The chain uses TRBV10-3 and TRBJ1-2; unclear D gene. Trimming took off 0 bases at V and 6 bases at J, with 11 bases between the two ends. Germline CDR1 reads ENHRY; CDR2 reads SYGVKD. The length of the CDR3 is 14 residues. CDR3 sequence reads: CAISESMGTHGYTF. For the CDR3, the DNA is TGTGCCATCAGTGAGTCGATGGGTACCCATGGCTACACCTTC.

The chain recombines TRBV4-1 with TRBJ2-1; D uncertain. The CDR3 length is 15 residues. In germline, CDR1 is MGHRA, CDR2 YSYEKL. Trimming stripped 6 bases from V and 0 bases from J, with 12 bases between. Here the CDR3 reads CASRRGDSSYNEQFF. The CDR3, as DNA: TGCGCCAGCAGAAGAGGTGATAGCTCCTACAATGAGCAGTTCTTC.

This clonotype was found a few times. The chain uses TRBV14 and TRBJ2-2; a weak D match, TRBD2 (5 bases). The V end was cut by 1 base, the J end by 6 bases, with 12 bases between. This CDR3 comprises 15 residues. Per the germline V gene, CDR1 is SGHDN and CDR2 is FVKESK. CDR3 sequence reads: CASSQVPPGAGELFF. DNA of the CDR3: TGTGCCAGCAGCCAAGTTCCCCCCGGGGCCGGGGAGCTGTTTTTT. Full variable domain (missing parts from reference TRBV14 and TRBJ2-2): EAGVTQFPSHSVIEKGQTVTLRCDPISGHDNLYWYRRVMGKEIKFLLHFVKESKQDESGMPNNRFLAERTGGTYSTLKVQPAELEDSGVYFCASSQVPPGAGELFFGEGSRLTVL.

This clonotype was recorded at least ten times. This chain's CDR3 is CASRSGPGPYEQYF. The CDR3 DNA follows: TGTGCCAGCAGATCCGGACCTGGCCCCTACGAGCAGTACTTC. The rearrangement uses TRBV12-3 or TRBV12-4 and TRBJ2-7; D remains ambiguous. The CDR3 extends over 14 amino acids. V was pared by 6 bases and J by 2 bases, with 14 bases between.

V usage is TRBV24-1 and J usage is TRBJ2-3; 10 bases are shared with TRBD1. J gave up 1 base and V 5 bases, and 5 bases lay outside the gene matches. Germline CDR1 is KGHDR and CDR2 is SFDVKD. There are 16 residues in the CDR3. In nucleotides, the CDR3 is TGTGCCACCAGTGCCCTCGGGACAGGGGGCACAGATACGCAGTATTTT. Protein: CATSALGTGGTDTQYF.

The V and J genes are TRBV7-2 and TRBJ2-1; 7 nucleotides line up with TRBD2. The germline V gene has CDR1 SGHTA and CDR2 FQGNSA. Trimming took 1 base from V and 4 from J; bases not matched to a gene: 7. The CDR3 contains 16 residues. CDR3 sequence reads: CASSLGASGNYNEQFF. CDR3 DNA: TGTGCCAGCAGCTTAGGGGCTAGCGGAAATTACAATGAGCAGTTCTTC.

The gene calls are TRBV5-1 and TRBJ1-1; possible D gene TRBD1, 5 bases. This CDR3 comprises 14 residues. The V gene lost 5 bases and the J gene lost 2 bases, with 13 bases spanning the gap. Germline V gene data show CDR1 as SGHRS and CDR2 as YFSETQ. This CDR3 is CASSLQRGNTEAFF. DNA for the CDR3: TGCGCCAGCAGTTTACAGAGGGGAAACACTGAAGCTTTCTTT.

This clonotype was picked up a small number of times. This chain uses TRBV4-3 with TRBJ2-5; either TRBD1 or TRBD2 may supply D (5 bases each). Trimming pared 1 base from V and 3 bases from J, leaving 12 bases between. This CDR3 contains 15 residues. CDR1 is LGHNA and CDR2 is YSLEER in the germline V gene. The CDR3 sequence is CASSQAGTKEETQYF. As DNA, the CDR3 is TGCGCCAGCAGCCAAGCTGGGACGAAAGAAGAGACCCAGTACTTC.

Ten or more counts support this clonotype. The chain carries TRBV6-6 and TRBJ1-1; D is perhaps TRBD1 (6 bases). This CDR3 spans 13 amino acids. V was pared by 7 bases and J by 7 bases, with 16 bases between. The germline V gene encodes CDR1 MNHNY and CDR2 SVGAGI (reference sequence). This CDR3 reads CASTKQGTGEAFF. As DNA, the CDR3 is TGTGCCAGCACTAAGCAGGGGACGGGTGAAGCTTTCTTT.

As for this clonotype: A much larger clone lies a single base off, so this may be a read error. The chain combines TRBV6-5 with TRBJ2-1, with a possible D match to TRBD1 (6 bases). This CDR3 is 11 amino acids long. V gave up 7 bases and J gave up 5 bases, with 6 bases separating them. The germline V gene has CDR1 MNHEY and CDR2 SVGAGI. The CDR3 DNA sequence: TGTGCCAGCAAGGGGGACAATGAGCAGTTCTTC. This sequence encodes CASKGDNEQFF.

This clonotype occurred a few times. This chain uses TRBV19 with TRBJ2-7; D assignment may be TRBD1 or TRBD2 (6 bases each). Trimming took off 3 bases at V and 0 bases at J, with 9 bases between the two ends. Per germline, CDR1 LNHDA and CDR2 SQIVND (reference sequence). CDR3 length equals 14 residues. Here the CDR3 reads CASSIRGDSYEQYF. CDR3 DNA: TGTGCCAGTAGTATTAGGGGGGACTCCTACGAGCAGTACTTC.

The J gene is TRBJ2-1, the V gene TRBV12-3 or TRBV12-4, with unresolved D. The V end lost 5 bases, the J end lost 9 bases, and 14 bases lay between the germline ends. This CDR3 is 13 amino acids long. The CDR3: CASSPLVRGEQFF. As DNA, the CDR3 is TGTGCCAGCAGTCCCCTCGTGAGAGGTGAGCAGTTCTTC.

The CDR3 bases are TGTGCCAGCAGCTTAGCCTGGTTCGGACTAGCCTACGAGCAGTACTTC. Translated, it gives CASSLAWFGLAYEQYF. The rearrangement uses TRBV7-2 and TRBJ2-7; 7 positions agree with TRBD2. CDR3 length: 16 residues. The V segment lost 0 bases and the J segment 2 bases; nucleotides outside the gene matches: 7. Germline CDR1 and CDR2: SGHTA and FQGNSA.

The chain combines TRBV9 with TRBJ2-5; TRBD2 agrees at 9 bases. V was clipped by 4 bases and J by 0 bases; unmatched bases: 4. Germline values: CDR1 SGDLS, CDR2 YYNGEE. CDR3 length: 15 residues. CDR3 sequence: CASSPASGDQETQYF. In DNA, the CDR3 is TGTGCCAGCAGCCCTGCTAGCGGGGACCAAGAGACCCAGTACTTC.